Listed below are T cell receptor beta chains from one sample, sequenced in a study of T cells in localized non-small cell lung cancer. The assay was immunoSEQ multiplex PCR, and TCRdb's table has in-frame clones only and misses some. Of fewer than 2,000 clones listed, approximately 24% are singletons. The input for sequencing was normal lung tissue next to the tumor, taken before any cancer treatment. Every receptor here comes from a woman aged 35-75 years with stage II squamous cell lung carcinoma. The CDR3 runs from the conserved cysteine through the conserved F or W. The D gene is left open where the match is weak. Size is omitted from some rows. Given values are once, few, many or a class for expanded clones.

cdr3_length	d_call	clone_size	j_call	v_call	cdr3_nt	cdr3_aa
16	TRBD1	few	TRBJ2-7	TRBV5-1	TGCGCCAGCAGCTTGGGGCCGGGACAGGGGGCGTCCGAGCAGTACTTC	CASSLGPGQGASEQYF
15	.	.	TRBJ2-1	TRBV5-1	TGCGCCAGCAAACGGAGGTCGGAATACTACAATGAGCAGTTCTTC	CASKRRSEYYNEQFF
12	.	few	TRBJ1-2	TRBV6-8	TGTGCCAGCAGTGTCGACAGCTATGGCTACACCTTC	CASSVDSYGYTF
13	.	medium-sized	TRBJ2-5	TRBV6-8	TGTGCCAGCGCGTCCCGGGACACAGAGACCCAGTACTTC	CASASRDTETQYF
17	.	large	TRBJ1-4	TRBV6-8	TGTGCCAGCAGTTATCGGGACATAAATCGAAAAGGTGAAAAACTGTTTTTT	CASSYRDINRKGEKLFF
16	.	.	TRBJ1-4	TRBV18	TGTGCCAGCTCACTAGATCGTCAGGGAACTAATGAAAAACTGTTTTTT	CASSLDRQGTNEKLFF
16	TRBD2	.	TRBJ2-7	TRBV6-1	TGTGCCAGCAGTGAAGGGCTAGCGGGTGCCCTCTACGAGCAGTACTTC	CASSEGLAGALYEQYF
14	.	.	TRBJ1-2	TRBV18	TGTGCCAGCTCACCACGGAGAGATGGGAATGGCTACACCTTC	CASSPRRDGNGYTF
12	.	.	TRBJ2-7	TRBV30	TGTGCCTGGAGTTGGGTAGGCTACGAGCAGTACTTC	CAWSWVGYEQYF
15	.	.	TRBJ2-1	TRBV10-2	TGCGCCAGCAGTGAGACGGGTTCTCCAGGGAATGAGCAGTTCTTC	CASSETGSPGNEQFF
13	.	.	TRBJ2-1	TRBV28	TGTGCCAGCAGTTTGAGACGCGTCGATGAGCAGTTCTTC	CASSLRRVDEQFF
14	.	.	TRBJ1-1	TRBV11-3	TGTGCCAGCAGCCCCGCAGAAGTGAACACTGAAGCTTTCTTT	CASSPAEVNTEAFF
14	.	few	TRBJ1-1	TRBV1	TGCGCCAGCAGCCTCTCAGGGGAGGGGACTGAAGCTTTCTTT	CASSLSGEGTEAFF
14	.	large	TRBJ2-1	TRBV6-8	TGTGCCAGCAGTCCGAGGCAGCCAAACAATGAGCAGTTCTTC	CASSPRQPNNEQFF
16	.	.	TRBJ1-2	TRBV15	TGTGCCACCAGCAGAGATTCCCCAGTCCTACCCTATGGCTACACCTTC	CATSRDSPVLPYGYTF
16	TRBD1	.	TRBJ2-6	TRBV15	TGTGCCACCAGCCCCAGGACAGGGGGCTGGGCCAACGTCCTGACTTTC	CATSPRTGGWANVLTF
18	TRBD1	few	TRBJ2-1	TRBV23-1	TGCGCCAGCAGTGAAGGATCCCCCAAGGACAGGGCGAGAAATGAGCAGTTCTTC	CASSEGSPKDRARNEQFF
15	TRBD2	few	TRBJ2-7	TRBV6-8	TGTGCCAGCAGGCAACTAGCGGGAGGCTGGTACGAGCAGTACTTC	CASRQLAGGWYEQYF
14	.	.	TRBJ2-1	TRBV7-6	TGTGCCAGCAGCTTGGCCTACGTAGGGAATGAGCAGTTCTTC	CASSLAYVGNEQFF
15	TRBD1	medium-sized	TRBJ1-2	TRBV11-3	TGTGCCAGCAGCTCCGACAGGGCAGTGAGCTATGGCTACACCTTC	CASSSDRAVSYGYTF
14	.	few	TRBJ1-1	TRBV12-5	TGTGCCAGTAGTTGGAGGGCAGGGGACACTGAAGCTTTCTTT	CASSWRAGDTEAFF
15	TRBD2	.	TRBJ2-1	TRBV10-1	TGCGCCAGCAGTGAAAGGCTAGCGGGAAGTAATGAGCAGTTCTTC	CASSERLAGSNEQFF
17	.	.	TRBJ2-1	TRBV11-3	TGTGCCAGCAGCTCTAGCAGTCTACAGGTCTTCATCAATGAGCAGTTCTTC	CASSSSSLQVFINEQFF
14	.	.	TRBJ2-1	TRBV12-2	TGTGCCACCGGCGGGGGAGGGCCGATCGATGAGCAGTTCTTC	CATGGGGPIDEQFF
12	.	.	TRBJ2-3	TRBV25-1	TGTGCCAGCAGTGGACTCGGCGATACGCAGTATTTT	CASSGLGDTQYF
16	.	few	TRBJ2-5	TRBV11-3	TGTGCCAGCAGCCCTGGTTCGAGAGGGGTACAAGAGACCCAGTACTTC	CASSPGSRGVQETQYF
12	.	.	TRBJ2-5	TRBV30	TGTGCCTGGAGTGTGCTCCAAGAGACCCAGTACTTC	CAWSVLQETQYF
14	.	.	TRBJ1-2	TRBV28	TGTGCCAGCAGTCCCCTAGGCAGGGAATATGGCTACACCTTC	CASSPLGREYGYTF
16	TRBD2	medium-sized	TRBJ2-7	TRBV2	TGTGCCAGCAGTGAGGGGGGCAGCGGGAGGACCTACGAGCAGTACTTC	CASSEGGSGRTYEQYF
13	.	few	TRBJ2-7	TRBV9	TGTGCCAGCAGCGTAGAGGTTGGGGACGAGCAGTACTTC	CASSVEVGDEQYF
16	.	.	TRBJ1-3	TRBV9	TGTGCCAGCAGCGTACAGGACAGCTTCTCTGGAAACACCATATATTTT	CASSVQDSFSGNTIYF
15	TRBD1	.	TRBJ2-5	TRBV11-3	TGTGCCAGCGGGCAAACAGGGGGCCCCCAAGAGACCCAGTACTTC	CASGQTGGPQETQYF
16	TRBD2	.	TRBJ2-2	TRBV11-3	TGTGCCAGCAGCTTATTGCGGGAGGCTCACACCGGGGAGCTGTTTTTT	CASSLLREAHTGELFF
13	.	.	TRBJ2-7	TRBV19	TGTGCCAGTAGCCTGGACAGCTCCTACGAGCAGTACTTC	CASSLDSSYEQYF
14	.	few	TRBJ1-2	TRBV28	TGTGCCAGCCTTTCTGGGACATATTCCTATGGCTACACCTTC	CASLSGTYSYGYTF
15	.	few	TRBJ1-5	TRBV28	TGTGCCAGCAAGGTGGGGTACGTTAGCAATCAGCCCCAGCATTTT	CASKVGYVSNQPQHF